Each of the 21 T cell receptor beta chains below was sequenced from the same sample in a study of blood T cells in healthy people across ages. It was with a sample-barcoded 5' primer and a J-beta primer mix that a second PCR of roughly 6 to 11 cycles was run. TCRdb reprocessed the 5' RACE reads via MiXCR and lists one record per CDR3 protein. The sample records 650,000 to 1,000,000 distinct CDR3 sequences, about 36% being singletons. Sequencing used blood. Every receptor here comes from a man aged 18 to 30 in good health.

This clonotype occurred many times. This chain joins TRBV4-2 and TRBJ2-1; D may be TRBD2 (6 bases). From germline, CDR1 is LGHNA and CDR2 YNFKEQ. Trimming pared 1 base from V and 5 bases from J, leaving 18 bases between. The CDR3 has 17 residues. CDR3 residues: CASSQVPGASVNNEQFF. DNA for the CDR3: TGTGCCAGCAGCCAAGTGCCCGGCGCTAGCGTTAACAATGAGCAGTTCTTC.

This clonotype appeared once. The chain recombines TRBV5-1 with TRBJ2-5, with 7 bases identical to TRBD1. Trimming cost V 4 bases and J 4 bases; bases outside gene matches: 7. Germline V gene sequence: CDR1 SGHRS, CDR2 YFSETQ. The CDR3 loop spans 14 amino acids. CDR3 coding DNA: TGCGCCAGCAGCAGTAGGGGGCTGGGAGAGACCCAGTACTTC. Translated: CASSSRGLGETQYF.

V is TRBV7-9 and J is TRBJ2-3; 12 bases match TRBD2. The V segment lost 4 bases and the J segment 5 bases; nucleotides outside the gene matches: 10. Germline CDR1 and CDR2: SEHNR and FQNEAQ (reference sequence). The CDR3 has 17 amino acids. CDR3 residues: CASSSTRTSGAQDTQYF. Here the CDR3 DNA reads TGTGCCAGCAGCTCGACGCGGACTAGCGGGGCGCAAGATACGCAGTATTTT.

This clonotype was observed at least ten times. The rearrangement joins TRBV12-3 or TRBV12-4 to TRBJ2-5, with a possible D match to TRBD2 (6 bases). This CDR3 has 15 amino acids. The V and J ends lost 1 base and 3 bases respectively, with 12 bases between them. The CDR3 nucleotides are TGTGCCAGCAGTTTAGGATATGGAGGGAAAGAGACCCAGTACTTC. Protein product: CASSLGYGGKETQYF.

V gene TRBV29-1 combines with J gene TRBJ1-4, with unresolved D. The V and J ends lost 4 bases and 3 bases respectively, with 9 bases between them. This CDR3 is built from 13 residues. CDR1 is SQVTM, CDR2 ANQGSEA, per germline. The CDR3 DNA follows: TGCAGCGTTGTTGACTCCGCTAATGAAAAACTGTTTTTT. It codes for CSVVDSANEKLFF.

This clonotype was counted only a few times. V usage is TRBV6-6 and J usage is TRBJ1-1, with 8 bases that match TRBD1. Germline V gene sequence: CDR1 MNHNY, CDR2 SVGAGI (reference sequence). Trimming removed 3 bases from V and 0 bases from J; junction bases left unmatched: 9. The CDR3 has 17 residues. CDR3 in DNA: TGTGCCAGCAGTTATCAGGGGGCGGATACAATGAACACTGAAGCTTTCTTT. As protein: CASSYQGADTMNTEAFF.

This clonotype was found a few times. V is TRBV18 and J is TRBJ2-3, with D possibly TRBD1 on 5 matching bases. V was shortened by 0 bases and J by 4 bases, with 11 bases between the two germline ends. CDR3 size: 15 residues. Germline CDR1 reads KGHSH; CDR2 reads LQKENI. The chain's CDR3 is CASSPPSQGSDTQYF. CDR3 in DNA: TGTGCCAGCTCACCACCGAGCCAGGGCTCAGATACGCAGTATTTT.

The chain links TRBV15 to TRBJ2-3; 9 nucleotides line up with TRBD1. Trimming removed 4 bases from V and 0 bases from J; junction bases left unmatched: 5. The CDR3 spans 16 residues. Germline V lookup: CDR1 LNHNV, CDR2 YYDKDF (reference sequence). The CDR3 spells CATSKLTGGSTDTQYF. The CDR3 nucleotides are TGTGCCACCAGCAAGCTGACAGGGGGGAGCACAGATACGCAGTATTTT.

The chain employs TRBV24-1 and TRBJ2-5; tentative D call: TRBD2 (6 bases). V was clipped by 5 bases and J by 6 bases, with 18 bases between them. The germline V gene has CDR1 KGHDR and CDR2 SFDVKD. This CDR3 region has 15 residues. This CDR3 is CATSGHRREEKTQYF. CDR3 nucleotides: TGTGCCACCAGTGGCCACAGAAGGGAGGAGAAGACCCAGTACTTC.

This sequence joins TRBV12-3 or TRBV12-4 and TRBJ1-1; TRBD1 might be the D (6 bases). The CDR3 is made up of 15 amino acids. Trimming removed 4 bases at V and 1 base at J, with 13 bases between. The CDR3 bases are TGTGCCAGCAGTTGGGCGGGGGGCGCGAACACTGAAGCTTTCTTT. It translates to CASSWAGGANTEAFF.

This clonotype has just a few counts. The V and J genes are TRBV5-1 and TRBJ2-2, with D tentatively TRBD1 or TRBD2 (6 bases each). The CDR3 has 15 amino acids. Trimming removed 3 bases from V and 2 bases from J, with 11 bases in between. CDR1 and CDR2 from the germline V gene are SGHRS and YFSETQ. The chain's CDR3 is CASSSGAPNTGELFF. Written as DNA, the CDR3 is TGCGCCAGCAGCTCGGGGGCACCTAACACCGGGGAGCTGTTTTTT.

The sample holds many counts of this clonotype. The chain couples TRBV4-2 to TRBJ2-1, with D unclear. Germline V lookup: CDR1 LGHNA, CDR2 YNFKEQ. Trimming left V 0 bases short and J 8 bases short, with 11 bases between. The CDR3 has 14 residues. CDR3 sequence (DNA): TGTGCCAGCAGCCAAGAACGGTCCGATGATGAGCAGTTCTTC. It encodes CASSQERSDDEQFF.

This chain joins TRBV14 and TRBJ2-3; D might be TRBD1 (6 bases). Germline CDR1 and CDR2: SGHDN and FVKESK. Trimming removed 1 base from V and 8 bases from J, with 10 bases in between. This CDR3 spans 13 amino acids. CDR3 sequence: CASSQGGPSTQYF. The DNA of the CDR3 is TGTGCCAGCAGCCAAGGGGGGCCCAGTACGCAGTATTTT. The full variable domain, completed using reference TRBV14 and TRBJ2-3, is EAGVTQFPSHSVIEKGQTVTLRCDPISGHDNLYWYRRVMGKEIKFLLHFVKESKQDESGMPNNRFLAERTGGTYSTLKVQPAELEDSGVYFCASSQGGPSTQYFGPGTRLTVL.

J is TRBJ2-5 and V is TRBV2; a possible D gene is TRBD2 (6 bases). V gave up 6 bases and J gave up 5 bases, with 13 bases separating them. CDR1 and CDR2 (germline): SNHLY, FYNNEI. The CDR3 consists of 13 residues. The CDR3 bases are TGTGCCAGCAGCGCGACTAGTGTGGAGACCCAGTACTTC. Protein product: CASSATSVETQYF.

This clonotype is a singleton in its sample. The chain has TRBV12-3 or TRBV12-4 and TRBJ1-1; TRBD1 might be the D (5 bases). V dropped 8 bases and J dropped 4 bases, with 17 bases sitting between them. CDR3 length: 14 residues. CDR3 coding DNA: TGTGCCAGCGGTGGGCAGGGACCCAGCACTGAAGCTTTCTTT. Residues: CASGGQGPSTEAFF.

This clonotype has only one observation. This may come from a read error, since a much larger clone is one base off. The gene calls are TRBV7-2 and TRBJ2-7, with D perhaps matching TRBD1 or TRBD2 (5 bases each). The CDR3 runs 11 residues. Trimming removed 6 bases from V and 12 bases from J, with 15 bases in between. The germline V gene encodes CDR1 SGHTA and CDR2 FQGNSA. The DNA for the CDR3 is TGTGCCAGCAGTTCCTCGGGGACCCCGTACTTC. This encodes CASSSSGTPYF.

To note about this clonotype: One junction end disagrees with the germline gene, perhaps due to a read error. This chain uses TRBV19 with TRBJ2-2; tentatively, D is TRBD2 (5 bases). The CDR3 has 14 amino acids. Germline V CDR1 and CDR2: LNHDA, SQIVND (reference sequence). The DNA for the CDR3 is TGTGCCAGTAGTGTGCAGTCGAACACCGGGGTGCTGTTTTTT. Protein: CASSVQSNTGVLFF.

This clonotype was detected many times. This sequence joins TRBV29-1 and TRBJ2-4; possibly TRBD1 for D (5 bases). Germline V gene data show CDR1 as SQVTM and CDR2 as ANQGSEA. The V end was cut by 4 bases, the J end by 5 bases, with 15 bases between. The CDR3 loop spans 14 amino acids. As DNA, the CDR3 is TGCAGCGTTGGGGCCAGGGCCGCAGAAAACATTCAGTACTTC. This translates into CSVGARAAENIQYF.

The rearrangement links TRBV6-1 to TRBJ2-3; D not certain. This CDR3 comprises 14 residues. Trimming shortened V by 4 bases and J by 8 bases, and 16 bases separated the two germline ends. Germline lookup yields CDR1 MNHNS and CDR2 SASEGT. The CDR3 bases are TGTGCCAGCAGTGGGACCGGCGTTGATGGTACGCAGTATTTT. Protein product: CASSGTGVDGTQYF.

This clonotype was recorded a few times. The chain uses TRBV2 and TRBJ2-3; possible D gene TRBD2, 5 bases. The germline gives CDR1 SNHLY, CDR2 FYNNEI. Trimming cost V 1 base and J 1 base, with 6 bases left between them. The CDR3 is 14 residues long. CDR3 in DNA: TGTGCCAGCAGTGAAGGGCGGGGCACAGATACGCAGTATTTT. Protein: CASSEGRGTDTQYF.

The V call is TRBV27, the J call TRBJ2-7, with no clear D. This CDR3 region has 16 residues. The germline gives CDR1 MNHEY, CDR2 SMNVEV (reference sequence). Trimming pared 6 bases from V and 3 bases from J, leaving 21 bases between. CDR3 sequence: CASSPTRRLFHYEQYF. The CDR3 region has the DNA TGTGCCAGCAGCCCAACCCGGAGACTCTTCCACTACGAGCAGTACTTC.